This is a list of T cell receptor beta chains from one sample in a study of neurological immune-mediated disorders. TCRdb independently ran MiXCR on the 5' RACE reads; one entry per CDR3 protein. The sample includes 45,000 to 50,000 distinct CDR3 sequences, 4.5% of them seen just once. The sequencing sample was made of PBMCs. The receptors originated from a woman between 55 and 75 years old with multiple sclerosis. The CDR3 runs from the conserved cysteine through the conserved F or W. Fields, in order: clone size, V gene, J gene, D gene, CDR3 DNA, CDR3 protein. The D gene is left open where the match is weak. Size is stated for part of the rows, as once, few or many counts, or as a class when the clone is expanded.

many	TRBV5-1	TRBJ1-5	-	TGCGCCAGCAGCTTGGCGGCAGGGGAGCAGCCCCAGCATTTT	CASSLAAGEQPQHF
-	TRBV5-6	TRBJ2-1	-	TGTGCCAGCAGCACTCGCAATGAGCAGTTCTTC	CASSTRNEQFF
many	TRBV7-2	TRBJ2-7	-	TGTGCCAGCAGCTTATCGACTAACGAGCAGTACTTC	CASSLSTNEQYF
many	TRBV20-1	TRBJ2-3	TRBD2	TGCAGTGGGGTAGCGGGAGTTTTCGGTACGCAGTATTTT	CSGVAGVFGTQYF
many	TRBV20-1	TRBJ2-5	-	TGCAGTGCCCAGGGACCAGAGACCCAGTACTTC	CSAQGPETQYF
many	TRBV10-3	TRBJ2-1	TRBD1	TGTGCCATCAGGGACAGGGCTCGGGCGGGTGAGCAGTTCTTC	CAIRDRARAGEQFF
many	TRBV7-2	TRBJ1-2	-	TGTGCCAGCAGCTTAGTTGGCAGGGACTATGGCTACACCTTC	CASSLVGRDYGYTF
many	TRBV5-5	TRBJ1-5	-	TGTGCCAGCAGCTTGAGGGGAGATCAGCCCCAGCATTTT	CASSLRGDQPQHF
many	TRBV5-1	TRBJ2-2	TRBD2	TGCGCCAGCAGCCGGGCGGCGGGAGACGGGGCCGGGGAGCTGTTTTTT	CASSRAAGDGAGELFF
many	TRBV11-1	TRBJ2-7	TRBD2	TGTGCCAGCAGCTTAGCGCCGGGGAGGGATGGCTACGAGCAGTACTTC	CASSLAPGRDGYEQYF
many	TRBV4-1	TRBJ2-5	-	TGCGCCAGCAGCCAAGATTCTAAGGGTTGGGAGACCCAGTACTTC	CASSQDSKGWETQYF
-	TRBV11-2	TRBJ2-1	TRBD1	TGTGCCAGCTCATCGGGACAGGCCTACAATGAGCAGTTCTTC	CASSSGQAYNEQFF
-	TRBV5-1	TRBJ1-1	-	TGCGCCAGCAGCCAAGGACCGCCGGGGAACACTGAAGCTTTCTTT	CASSQGPPGNTEAFF
many	TRBV7-2	TRBJ2-5	TRBD1	TGTGCCAGCAGCTTAGCGAAGGGGACAGGGACAGAGACCCAGTACTTC	CASSLAKGTGTETQYF
many	TRBV15	TRBJ1-2	-	TGTGCCACCAGCGCCAACCTCAGGGGCAACTATGGCTACACCTTC	CATSANLRGNYGYTF
many	TRBV27	TRBJ2-1	-	TGTGCCAGCACCCCCGGGGCGTACAATGAGCAGTTCTTC	CASTPGAYNEQFF
few	TRBV20-1	TRBJ2-3	-	TGCAGTGCTAGAAGCGTGACTAGCACAGATACGCAGTATTTT	CSARSVTSTDTQYF
-	TRBV5-1	TRBJ2-3	TRBD1	TGCGCCAGCAGCTCGGGGACAGGGTCAGATACGCAGTATTTT	CASSSGTGSDTQYF
many	TRBV28	TRBJ1-6	TRBD1	TGTGCCAGCAGTTCCATACCGGGACAGGGAGACCCAGGGTCACCCCTCCACTTT	CASSSIPGQGDPGSPLHF
-	TRBV20-1	TRBJ2-5	-	TGCAGTGCTAACCCGGGCGGGGAGACCCAGTACTTC	CSANPGGETQYF
many	TRBV20-1	TRBJ1-1	-	TGCAGTGCTCCAGGCGACATGAACACTGAAGCTTTCTTT	CSAPGDMNTEAFF
many	TRBV15	TRBJ1-3	-	TGTGCCACCAGCAGACCCTCCTCTGGAAACACCATATATTTT	CATSRPSSGNTIYF
many	TRBV7-6	TRBJ2-3	TRBD2	TGTGCCAGCAGCTTAGGTCCGGGGGGGTCTAGCACAGATACGCAGTATTTT	CASSLGPGGSSTDTQYF
many	TRBV7-2	TRBJ2-5	TRBD1	TGTGCCAGCAGCGAGAAGACAGGGGGCATAGAGACCCAGTACTTC	CASSEKTGGIETQYF
many	TRBV5-1	TRBJ2-1	-	TGCGCCAGCAGCTGGAGCGCGGTCTCGGGCAATGAGCAGTTCTTC	CASSWSAVSGNEQFF
-	TRBV3-1	TRBJ1-6	-	TGTGCCAGCAGCCGCTGGGGAGGGGCTTATTATTCACCCCTCAACTTT	CASSRWGGAYYSPLNF
many	TRBV12-3/TRBV12-4	TRBJ1-2	-	TGTGCCATGCGAATGCCCCCCTATGGCTACACCTTC	CAMRMPPYGYTF
many	TRBV20-1	TRBJ2-7	-	TGCAGTGCTAGAACATCTACCTACGAGCAGTACTTC	CSARTSTYEQYF
many	TRBV10-3	TRBJ1-3	TRBD1	TGTGCCATGTCTACAGGGGACACCATATATTTT	CAMSTGDTIYF
few	TRBV2	TRBJ2-5	-	TGTGCCAGCAACCTCCGGGTGGAGACCCAGTACTTC	CASNLRVETQYF
many	TRBV5-5	TRBJ2-7	-	TGTGCCAGCAGCTTGGAGGGGACGGACTTCTACGAGCAGTACTTC	CASSLEGTDFYEQYF